Given below is one T cell receptor (beta chain) in context. Its antigen is currently unknown. The germline gives CDR1 KGHDR, CDR2 SFDVKD. This CDR3 has 13 amino acids. V was clipped by 7 bases and J by 5 bases, with 11 bases between them. This record comes from a study of CD8 T cells in ankylosing spondylitis. Study findings and constraints: Eight or nine highly homologous variants made up a TCR beta motif that seemed to typify ankylosing spondylitis blood. Significant enrichment of disease-linked clones was reported in matched ankylosing spondylitis synovial fluid. The disease-linked clones had a CD8+ phenotype and low blood frequencies.

TCRdb reprocessed the 5' RACE reads via MiXCR and lists one record per CDR3 protein. The table shows 30,000 to 35,000 distinct CDR3 sequences, with about 29% occurring only once. The chain links TRBV24-1 to TRBJ2-1, with D possibly TRBD2 on 6 matching bases. The clonotype was recovered from a male donor with ankylosing spondylitis. Sequencing was carried out using synovial fluid, either unsorted or a sorted T cell fraction (not recorded which). CDR3 sequence reads: CATREGLNNEQFF. CDR3 coding DNA: TGTGCCACCAGGGAGGGTTTGAACAATGAGCAGTTCTTC.